The following is a T cell receptor (beta chain) sequence with its context. These data originate in a study of CD8 T cells in Susac syndrome. Reverse transcription of about 0.45 to 1 ug RNA was carried out with random hexamers. TCRdb reanalysed the immunoSEQ multiplex PCR reads using MiXCR and keeps one entry per CDR3 protein. The sample lists 100,000 to 150,000 distinct CDR3 sequences; around 94% were seen once. Negative isolation was used for CD8+ and CD4+ T cells and FACS enrichment for TEMRA cells. This CDR3 is built from 15 residues. Germline CDR1 reads SGHAT; CDR2 reads FQNNGV. The V end lost 0 bases, the J end lost 0 bases, and 7 bases lay between the germline ends.

Sequencing used CD4+ T cells from PBMCs. The TCR sequence derives from a human donor in good health. V is TRBV11-2 and J is TRBJ2-3; D is unresolved. CDR3 sequence reads: CASSLEPASTDTQYF. The CDR3 DNA sequence: TGTGCCAGCAGCTTAGAGCCGGCCAGCACAGATACGCAGTATTTT. The full variable domain, rest sourced from reference TRBV11-2 and TRBJ2-3, is EAGVAQSPRYKIIEKRQSVAFWCNPISGHATLYWYQQILGQGPKLLIQFQNNGVVDDSQLPKDRFSAERLKGVDSTLKIQPAKLEDSAVYLCASSLEPASTDTQYFGPGTRLTVL.